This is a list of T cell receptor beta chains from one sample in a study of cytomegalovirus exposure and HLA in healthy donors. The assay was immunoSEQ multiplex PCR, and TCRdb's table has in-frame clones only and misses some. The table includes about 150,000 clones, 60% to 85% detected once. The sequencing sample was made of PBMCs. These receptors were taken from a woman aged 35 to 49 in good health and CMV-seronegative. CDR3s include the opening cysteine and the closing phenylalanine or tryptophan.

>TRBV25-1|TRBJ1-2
CASRTSGNYGYTF
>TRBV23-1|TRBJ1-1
CASSQETDEAFF
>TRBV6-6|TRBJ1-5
CASSRRQGRDQPQHF
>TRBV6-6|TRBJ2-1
CASSPGTYNEQFF
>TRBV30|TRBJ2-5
CAWKFSPAETQYF
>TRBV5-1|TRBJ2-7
CASSWTSGSLSSYEQYF
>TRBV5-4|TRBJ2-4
CASSLGSQGARGNIQYF
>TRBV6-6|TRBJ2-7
CASSLRTGVGYEQYF
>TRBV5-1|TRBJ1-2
CASSTGTGKLGYTF
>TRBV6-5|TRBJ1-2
CATHGGPYGYTF
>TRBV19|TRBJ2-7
CASSTSQGPYEQYF
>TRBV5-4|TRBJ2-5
CASSLGEVETQYF
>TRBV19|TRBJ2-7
CASSITPSDYEQYF
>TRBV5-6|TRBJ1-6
CASSFWDRISPLHF
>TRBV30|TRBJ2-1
CACLTPGGQGANEQFF
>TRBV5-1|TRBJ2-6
CASSFPGTGDFSGANVLTF
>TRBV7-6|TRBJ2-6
CASSLTPLKGANVLTF
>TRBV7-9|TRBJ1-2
CASSLALATYYGYTF
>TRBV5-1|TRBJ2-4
CASSPAGGGGAKNIQYF
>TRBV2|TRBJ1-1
CASSEAWANTEAFF